The T cell receptor beta chain under discussion was sequenced for a study of identical twins. This clonotype was seen at least ten times. Antigen unknown. Notes on the study in general: Out-of-frame sharing of TCR alpha in monozygotic twins was underestimated by models. These conclusions were based on statistical analysis (cross-sectional, not following the same donors). Reduced insertions were recorded for abundant cord blood beta clonotypes, with no such pattern in memory repertoires.

TCRdb itself ran the 5' RACE reads through MiXCR, one entry per CDR3 protein. The repertoire consists of under 900,000 distinct CDR3 sequences, with over 9% occurring once and the leading ten covering 1.5% to 2%. This sample was also put to use in a study of yellow fever vaccine responses in identical twins.

Sequenced input: PBMCs. This receptor was identified in a woman between 18 and 29 years old in good health.

CDR3 residues: CASSATSGRPYNEQFF. CDR3 DNA: TGTGCCAGCAGCGCGACTAGCGGGAGACCCTACAATGAGCAGTTCTTC. The V call is TRBV9, the J call TRBJ2-1, with TRBD2 matching over 12 bases. The CDR3 length is 16 residues. Trimming cost V 3 bases and J 2 bases; bases outside gene matches: 3. Germline V lookup: CDR1 SGDLS, CDR2 YYNGEE.